The sample holds many counts of the clone carrying this TCR beta chain. Its antigen is currently unknown. The junction differs from germline at one of its ends, possibly a read error. This CDR3 comprises 13 residues. CDR1 is MNHNS and CDR2 is SASEGT in the germline V gene. This entry is derived from a study of identical twins. Whole-study results and caveats: Within twin pairs, the out-of-frame alpha sequences they shared showed excess low generation probability. Sequences that were beta out-of-frame showed weaker excess twin sharing.

One entry per CDR3 protein results from TCRdb running MiXCR on the 5' RACE reads. Of 1.5 million to 2 million distinct CDR3 sequences in the sample, under 35% were seen once. In every case, the donor was a healthy Caucasian. The sequenced sample was cord blood. The receptor comes from a newborn girl in good health. The V and J genes are TRBV6-1 and TRBJ2-7; perhaps TRBD2 as D (5 bases). CDR3 region: CASSGPGTYEQYF. In nucleotides, the CDR3 is TGCGCCAGCAGCGGTCCGGGTACCTACGAGCAGTACTTC.